The 9 T cell receptor beta chains given below trace back to one sample, sequenced in a study of T cell changes during pregnancy in multiple sclerosis. Produced via immunoSEQ multiplex PCR; TCRdb's table is partial and in-frame only. The profile shows about 96,000 clones, around 94% of them singletons. The sequencing here drew on peripheral blood, taken in the first trimester of pregnancy. These TCRs come from a female donor with multiple sclerosis, enrolled in a pregnancy study.

This clone was recorded a few times. The V call is TRBV19, the J call TRBJ2-2; no clear D. The germline V gene has CDR1 LNHDA and CDR2 SQIVND (reference sequence). V shed 3 bases and J shed 0 bases, with 8 bases lying between them. This CDR3 comprises 15 residues. CDR3 residues: CASSIKHANTGELFF. The CDR3 DNA is TGTGCCAGTAGTATTAAACACGCGAACACCGGGGAGCTGTTTTTT.

The V call is TRBV4-3, the J call TRBJ2-1, with TRBD1 as a possible D gene (5 bases). V was pared by 1 base and J by 2 bases, with 12 bases between. This CDR3 is built from 16 residues. Germline CDR1 is LGHNA and CDR2 is YSLEER. CDR3 bases: TGCGCCAGCAGCCAAGCGTTAGGGGTGGCCTACAATGAGCAGTTCTTC. Its translation is CASSQALGVAYNEQFF.

The gene calls are TRBV7-2 and TRBJ1-5; TRBD1 might be the D (6 bases). Germline CDR1 and CDR2: SGHTA and FQGNSA. The CDR3 sequence is 13 residues long. The CDR3 spells CATSRGANQPQHF. CDR3 bases: TGTGCTACCTCCAGGGGCGCGAATCAGCCCCAGCATTTT.

The DNA of the CDR3 is TGCGCCAGCAGCTTGGAAGGACTAGCGGCCTACGAGCAGTACTTC. This gives the protein CASSLEGLAAYEQYF. This chain links TRBV5-1 with TRBJ2-7; 10 bases match TRBD2. The CDR3 sequence is 15 residues long. Trimming took 0 bases from V and 2 from J; bases not matched to a gene: 2. CDR1 is SGHRS, CDR2 YFSETQ, per germline.

This clone was counted many times. J is TRBJ2-7 and V is TRBV7-9; no definite D call. CDR1 and CDR2 from the germline V gene are SEHNR and FQNEAQ (reference sequence). The ends were cut back, 3 bases at V and 2 bases at J, with 11 bases in the middle. This CDR3 has 14 amino acids. CDR3 region: CASSFPDPPYEQYF. In nucleotides, the CDR3 is TGTGCCAGCAGCTTCCCAGATCCCCCCTACGAGCAGTACTTC.

The table lists this clone with a count of one. The V call is TRBV5-4, the J call TRBJ2-1; D uncertain. The length of the CDR3 is 15 residues. Per the germline V gene, CDR1 is SGHNT and CDR2 is YYREEE (reference sequence). The V gene lost 4 bases and the J gene lost 0 bases, with 11 bases spanning the gap. For the CDR3, the DNA is TGTGCCAGCAGCCTCGGCAGGCGCTCCTACAATGAGCAGTTCTTC. It encodes CASSLGRRSYNEQFF.

As concerns this clone: One end of the junction fails to match germline, which may point to a read error. This chain links TRBV7-7 with TRBJ2-3; perhaps TRBD2 as D (6 bases). Germline-derived CDR1 and CDR2 are SSHAT and FNYEAQ (reference sequence). The CDR3 is 16 amino acids. The CDR3 DNA reads as TGTGCTAGCAGCGCAATTGTCGGGAGCGGGACAGATACGCAGTATTTT. Its protein is CASSAIVGSGTDTQYF.

V and J are TRBV11-3 and TRBJ2-2, with 7 bases identical to TRBD1. Trimming took 6 bases from V and 3 from J; bases not matched to a gene: 7. In germline, CDR1 is SGHNT, CDR2 YENEEA. CDR3 length: 15 residues. The CDR3 bases are TGTGCCAGCAGTCCCGTCCAGGGGGACACCGGGGAGCTGTTTTTT. Amino acid sequence: CASSPVQGDTGELFF.

The chain couples TRBV6-6 to TRBJ1-2; D is unresolved. The V and J ends lost 7 bases and 2 bases respectively, with 14 bases between them. Per the germline V gene, CDR1 is MNHNY and CDR2 is SVGAGI (reference sequence). CDR3 length equals 14 residues. In DNA form, the CDR3 reads TGTGCCAGCACTAGCGGGCCGTTAAACTATGGCTACACCTTC. It encodes CASTSGPLNYGYTF.